This T cell receptor beta chain was sequenced for a study of T cell responses to AZD1222 COVID-19 vaccine. Study at large: Investigators merged groups given second doses at roughly 4 or roughly 12 weeks.

The CDR3 is 15 amino acids. V lost 9 bases and J 7 bases, leaving 22 bases between the germline ends. The protocol was immunoSEQ multiplex PCR, while the TCRdb copy is restricted to in-frame clones and leaves out a portion. Among about 94,000 clones listed, nearly 90% were seen once. Concerning this clone itself: Its target is not known.

Notes on the study in general: After two AZD1222 doses, spike-specific TCR breadth and depth rose versus day 0.

This clonotype originated in an adult in good health. The genes are TRBV23-1 and TRBJ2-1; perhaps TRBD2 as D (5 bases). TRBV23-1 is an open reading frame, and its role is uncertain. The material sequenced was peripheral blood, taken on day 0 of AZD1222 vaccination. The CDR3 bases are TGCGCCAGTACGTCCGAGACTATGGTGACGAATGAGCAGTTCTTC. This translates into CASTSETMVTNEQFF.